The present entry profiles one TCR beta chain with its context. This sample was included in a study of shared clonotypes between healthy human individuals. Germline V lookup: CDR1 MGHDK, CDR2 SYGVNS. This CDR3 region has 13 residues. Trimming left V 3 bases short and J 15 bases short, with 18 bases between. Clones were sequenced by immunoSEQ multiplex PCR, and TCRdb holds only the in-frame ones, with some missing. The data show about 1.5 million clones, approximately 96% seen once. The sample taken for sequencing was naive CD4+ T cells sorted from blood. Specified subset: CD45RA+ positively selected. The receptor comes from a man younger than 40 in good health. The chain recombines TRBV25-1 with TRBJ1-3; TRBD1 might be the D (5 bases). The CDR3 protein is CASSEFLEGPRYF. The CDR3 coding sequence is TGTGCCAGCAGTGAGTTCCTCGAGGGGCCCCGATATTTT.